One and the same sample provided the 31 T cell receptor beta chains below, sequenced in a study of type 1 and type 2 diabetes patients. Genomic DNA was the PCR template. A primer set of 30 forward and 13 reverse primers amplified the CDR3. TCRdb passed the multiplex PCR reads through MiXCR, listing each CDR3 protein once. Of a few hundred thousand distinct CDR3 sequences in the sample, roughly 48% were seen once. The sample consisted of peripheral blood mononuclear cells (PBMCs). These receptors were taken from a man between 18 and 29 years old with type 2 diabetes.

This chain uses TRBV6-6 with TRBJ1-5, with a possible D match to TRBD1 (6 bases). V was clipped by 7 bases and J by 6 bases, with 13 bases between them. CDR1 and CDR2 from the germline V gene are MNHNY and SVGAGI (reference sequence). The CDR3 loop spans 13 amino acids. This CDR3 reads CASKRGAFQPQHF. CDR3 DNA: TGTGCCAGCAAGAGGGGGGCCTTTCAGCCCCAGCATTTT.

V usage is TRBV2 and J usage is TRBJ2-3; D is ambiguous. CDR1 and CDR2 from the germline V gene are SNHLY and FYNNEI. The CDR3 loop spans 11 amino acids. Trimming removed 4 bases at V and 4 bases at J, with 3 bases between. CDR3: CASSVPDTQYF. CDR3 in DNA: TGTGCCAGCAGTGTCCCAGATACGCAGTATTTT. The whole variable domain, filled in from reference TRBV2 and TRBJ2-3, reads EPEVTQTPSHQVTQMGQEVILRCVPISNHLYFYWYRQILGQKVEFLVSFYNNEISEKSEIFDDQFSVERPDGSNFTLKIRSTKLEDSAMYFCASSVPDTQYFGPGTRLTVL.

A few counts support this clonotype. The DNA of the CDR3 is TGCAGTGCATTGCGCTCGCGGGCCTCCTACGAGCAGTACTTC. This codes for CSALRSRASYEQYF. This rearrangement joins TRBV20-1 to TRBJ2-7, with a possible D match to TRBD2 (5 bases). The CDR3 contains 14 residues. Germline V gives CDR1 DFQATT, CDR2 SNEGSKA (reference sequence). Trimming removed 6 bases from V and 0 bases from J, with 15 bases in between.

This chain joins TRBV7-3 and TRBJ1-1; 7 bases align to TRBD1. Trimming took 0 bases from V and 4 from J; bases not matched to a gene: 5. This CDR3 contains 15 residues. Germline loops: CDR1 SGHTA, CDR2 FQGTGA. The CDR3 DNA reads TGTGCCAGCAGCTTAACTGGACAGGCGACCACTGAAGCTTTCTTT. It is translated as CASSLTGQATTEAFF.

V usage is TRBV19 and J usage is TRBJ1-2, with TRBD1 as a possible D gene (5 bases). Germline V CDR1 and CDR2: LNHDA, SQIVND (reference sequence). Trimming took off 4 bases at V and 3 bases at J, with 18 bases between the two ends. There are 16 residues in the CDR3. CDR3 region: CASSTPLGGDDYGYTF. The CDR3, as DNA: TGTGCCAGTAGTACACCCTTGGGGGGGGACGACTATGGCTACACCTTC.

The sample holds many counts of this clonotype. V usage is TRBV19 and J usage is TRBJ1-1; tentative D call: TRBD1 (5 bases). CDR3 length: 13 residues. Trimming took 5 bases from V and 3 from J, leaving 10 bases between them. The germline V gene has CDR1 LNHDA and CDR2 SQIVND (reference sequence). CDR3 nucleotides: TGTGCCAGTAGTGTGTGGGGGGACACTGAAGCTTTCTTT. This translates into CASSVWGDTEAFF.

This clonotype has more than one count but fewer than ten. This rearrangement joins TRBV19 to TRBJ2-7, with a weak D call TRBD2 (5 bases). CDR3 length equals 14 residues. Trimming left V 3 bases short and J 3 bases short, with 12 bases between. Germline CDR1 reads LNHDA; CDR2 reads SQIVND (reference sequence). The CDR3 DNA reads TGTGCCAGTAGTATGGGAGTAGGGTACTACGAGCAGTACTTC. Its protein is CASSMGVGYYEQYF. Full variable domain (outside the CDR3, taken from reference TRBV19 and TRBJ2-7): DGGITQSPKYLFRKEGQNVTLSCEQNLNHDAMYWYRQDPGQGLRLIYYSQIVNDFQKGDIAEGYSVSREKKESFPLTVTSAQKNPTAFYLCASSMGVGYYEQYFGPGTRLTVT.

The sample holds a few counts of this clonotype. The DNA for the CDR3 is TGTGCCAGTAGTATCCCTGGTGAAGCTTTCTTT. Translated, it gives CASSIPGEAFF. The chain joins TRBV19 to TRBJ1-1, with no clear D. Trimming took off 3 bases at V and 7 bases at J, with 6 bases between the two ends. Germline CDR1 is LNHDA and CDR2 is SQIVND (reference sequence). CDR3 length equals 11 residues.

The chain combines TRBV10-3 with TRBJ1-4; 10 positions match TRBD1. V dropped 3 bases and J dropped 6; count of bases not matched to a gene: 4. Per the germline V gene, CDR1 is ENHRY and CDR2 is SYGVKD. The CDR3 has 15 amino acids. CDR3 in DNA: TGTGCCATCAGTGATCGGGACAGGGGCGATGAAAAACTGTTTTTT. Translating it yields CAISDRDRGDEKLFF.

The chain combines TRBV27 with TRBJ1-5, with D maybe TRBD1 (5 bases). Looked up from germline, CDR1 is MNHEY and CDR2 is SMNVEV (reference sequence). Trimming left V 3 bases short and J 1 base short, with 10 bases between. There are 15 residues in the CDR3. The CDR3 coding sequence is TGTGCCAGCAGTTTGGAAGGGGTCAGCAATCAGCCCCAGCATTTT. Its protein is CASSLEGVSNQPQHF.

On this clonotype itself: The junction does not match germline at one end; this may be a read error. The rearrangement links TRBV7-2 to TRBJ2-1, with TRBD2 matching 8 bases. Per the germline V gene, CDR1 is SGHTA and CDR2 is FQGNSA. The CDR3 runs 15 residues. The CDR3: CASSTGLAAGDEQLF. The CDR3 bases are TGTGCCAGCAGCACCGGACTAGCCGCGGGGGATGAGCAGCTCTTC. Full variable domain (remainder filled in from reference TRBV7-2 and TRBJ2-1): GAGVSQSPSNKVTEKGKDVELRCDPISGHTALYWYRQSLGQGLEFLIYFQGNSAPDKSGLPSDRFSAERTGGSVSTLTIQRTQQEDSAVYLCASSTGLAAGDEQLFGPGTRLTVL.

This clonotype was observed a few times. V gene TRBV19 combines with J gene TRBJ1-2; no clear D gene. The V gene's germline CDR1 is LNHDA and CDR2 SQIVND (reference sequence). V was pared by 7 bases and J by 0 bases, with 18 bases between. CDR3 size: 16 residues. In DNA form, the CDR3 reads TGTGCCAGTACCCCCCGGTTCAGCAACCCTAACTATGGCTACACCTTC. It specifies CASTPRFSNPNYGYTF.

The chain has TRBV5-8 and TRBJ2-3; 9 bases match TRBD2. The germline gives CDR1 SGHTS, CDR2 YDEGEE. The trim removed 0 bases at V and 3 bases at J, leaving 8 bases unmatched. This CDR3 is built from 17 residues. CDR3 DNA: TGTGCCAGCAGCTTGGGGCTAGCGGGATGGTCGACAGATACGCAGTATTTT. Residues: CASSLGLAGWSTDTQYF.

This clonotype was picked up a small number of times. CDR3 nucleotide sequence: TGCAGTGCTAGAGTCGGCGGCGGTGGCTACACCTTC. Protein sequence: CSARVGGGGYTF. J is TRBJ1-2 and V is TRBV20-1; no clear D. This CDR3 spans 12 amino acids. Germline V gene sequence: CDR1 DFQATT, CDR2 SNEGSKA (reference sequence). The ends were cut back, 1 base at V and 7 bases at J, with 10 bases in the middle.

The chain links TRBV6-5 to TRBJ1-5; D is uncertain. The V gene's germline CDR1 is MNHEY and CDR2 SVGAGI. The CDR3 is 11 residues long. The V end lost 6 bases, the J end lost 9 bases, and 9 bases lay between the germline ends. CDR3 sequence: CASSDGGPQHF. The CDR3 DNA sequence: TGTGCCAGCAGCGACGGAGGGCCCCAGCATTTT.

This clonotype has only a few counts. The chain combines TRBV15 with TRBJ1-5, with a possible D match to TRBD1 (6 bases). The CDR3 consists of 14 residues. CDR1 is LNHNV, CDR2 YYDKDF, per germline (reference sequence). Trimming took off 5 bases at V and 7 bases at J, with 15 bases between the two ends. CDR3 residues: CATSGTGSRQPQHF. The CDR3 DNA follows: TGTGCCACCAGCGGAACAGGGTCGAGGCAGCCCCAGCATTTT.

This clonotype has more than one count but fewer than ten. The chain uses TRBV7-2 and TRBJ2-7, with TRBD2 matching 7 bases. The V gene end was trimmed by 4 bases and the J gene end by 0 bases; junction bases not matched to a gene: 3. The CDR3 is made up of 14 amino acids. The germline gives CDR1 SGHTA, CDR2 FQGNSA. CDR3 sequence: CASSSPGGSYEQYF. The CDR3 nucleotides read TGTGCCAGCAGCTCCCCGGGGGGCTCCTACGAGCAGTACTTC.

This clonotype has just a few counts. This chain joins TRBV20-1 and TRBJ2-7, with a weak D call TRBD2 (5 bases). Germline V CDR1 and CDR2: DFQATT, SNEGSKA (reference sequence). The V end was cut by 6 bases, the J end by 3 bases, with 18 bases between. The CDR3 covers 14 residues. CDR3 sequence: CSARPREDFYEQYF. DNA of the CDR3: TGCAGTGCCAGACCTAGAGAGGACTTCTACGAGCAGTACTTC.

Notes on this clonotype: A read error may account for a junction end that differs from germline. The V call is TRBV5-1, the J call TRBJ2-7; 12 positions agree with TRBD2. Per germline, CDR1 SGHRS and CDR2 YFSETQ. This CDR3 is 14 amino acids long. The CDR3 protein is CASSLGLAGTERYF. The CDR3 coding sequence is TGCGCCAGCAGCTTAGGACTAGCGGGGACTGAGCGGTACTTC.

This chain connects TRBV27 to TRBJ2-3; D may be TRBD1 (5 bases). The germline V gene encodes CDR1 MNHEY and CDR2 SMNVEV (reference sequence). The CDR3 is made up of 15 amino acids. The germline V and J ends were trimmed by 6 bases and 0 bases, with 13 bases remaining between them. Here the CDR3 reads CASSPLWTSTDTQYF. The CDR3 DNA reads TGTGCCAGCAGCCCCCTTTGGACAAGCACAGATACGCAGTATTTT.

This rearrangement joins TRBV10-2 to TRBJ2-3; 7 nucleotides align to TRBD2. The germline gives CDR1 WSHSY, CDR2 SAAADI. The CDR3 contains 13 residues. With 6 bases clipped from V and 5 bases from J, the junction kept 5 bases outside the gene matches. Written as DNA, the CDR3 is TGCGCCAGCAGGGTCTCGGGGGGAGATACGCAGTATTTT. Its protein product is CASRVSGGDTQYF.

Of note for this clonotype: This may come from a read error, since a much larger clone is one base off. The chain has TRBV2 and TRBJ1-4, with D perhaps matching TRBD1 (5 bases). Trimming stripped 6 bases from V and 10 bases from J, with 12 bases between. CDR1 is SNHLY, CDR2 FYNNEI, per germline. This CDR3 is built from 12 residues. The CDR3, as DNA: TGTGCCAGCAGGGGACGGGGCGTAAAACTGTTTTTT. Its protein is CASRGRGVKLFF.

J is TRBJ1-1 and V is TRBV20-1; D uncertain. V gave up 3 bases and J gave up 2 bases, with 4 bases separating them. Germline V gives CDR1 DFQATT, CDR2 SNEGSKA (reference sequence). CDR3 length: 11 amino acids. The CDR3 loop is CSARPNTEAFF. CDR3 bases: TGCAGTGCTAGGCCTAACACTGAAGCTTTCTTT.

This chain uses TRBV12-3 or TRBV12-4 with TRBJ2-5; the D gene could be TRBD1 or TRBD2 (6 bases each). The CDR3 covers 13 residues. The ends were cut back, 6 bases at V and 10 bases at J, with 18 bases in the middle. The CDR3 sequence: CASSLRGGLGQYF. The DNA of the CDR3 is TGTGCCAGCAGCCTAAGAGGGGGGTTGGGCCAGTACTTC.

This clonotype has ten or more counts. This sequence joins TRBV7-6 and TRBJ2-3; TRBD1 aligns across 9 bases. The CDR3 is 16 amino acids. The germline CDR1 and CDR2 sequences are SGHVS and FNYEAQ. V lost 8 bases and J lost 4; bases outside the gene matches: 13. For the CDR3, the DNA is TGTGCCAGCTTCAACTCACCGGGACAGGGTCCAGATACGCAGTATTTT. Translating gives CASFNSPGQGPDTQYF.

This clonotype was detected a few times. This chain links TRBV4-3 with TRBJ2-7; 7 nucleotides agree with TRBD2. The CDR3 consists of 13 residues. The junction had 8 bases not matched to a gene; V was cut back by 8 bases and J by 4 bases. The germline V gene has CDR1 LGHNA and CDR2 YSLEER. CDR3 amino acids: CASRPSGTYEQYF. CDR3 in DNA: TGCGCCAGCCGACCTAGCGGCACTTACGAGCAGTACTTC.

Points on this clonotype: With a much larger clone just one base away, this may be a read error. This sequence joins TRBV6-4 and TRBJ2-2; no definite D call. V was clipped by 3 bases and J by 6 bases, with 14 bases between them. Germline assignment: CDR1 MRHNA and CDR2 SNTAGT. The CDR3 extends over 15 amino acids. The CDR3 loop reads CASSESSGAAGELFF. CDR3 bases: TGTGCCAGCAGTGAATCCTCAGGAGCAGCCGGGGAGCTGTTTTTT.

In its sample, this clonotype was seen a few times. The V and J genes are TRBV20-1 and TRBJ1-2; D uncertain. The CDR3 spans 15 residues. V was pared by 5 bases and J by 6 bases, with 22 bases between. Per the germline V gene, CDR1 is DFQATT and CDR2 is SNEGSKA (reference sequence). The CDR3 sequence: CSAPLRTWEGNGYTF. CDR3 bases: TGCAGTGCTCCCTTACGGACTTGGGAGGGTAATGGCTACACCTTC.

The chain recombines TRBV7-9 with TRBJ1-4, with TRBD1 matching over 7 bases. J gave up 8 bases and V 3 bases, and 9 bases lay outside the gene matches. CDR1 and CDR2 (germline): SEHNR, FQNEAQ (reference sequence). This CDR3 has 15 residues. The CDR3 is CASSLVGDRGEKLFF. DNA of the CDR3: TGTGCCAGCAGCTTGGTTGGGGACAGAGGGGAAAAACTGTTTTTT.

The chain couples TRBV7-6 to TRBJ2-5; 12 bases match TRBD2. The CDR3 has 16 amino acids. V was clipped by 5 bases and J by 5 bases; unmatched bases: 9. Germline CDR1 SGHVS, CDR2 FNYEAQ. The CDR3 reads CASSPRLAGVKETQYF. As DNA, the CDR3 is TGTGCCAGCAGCCCACGACTAGCGGGAGTCAAGGAGACCCAGTACTTC. Filled out from reference TRBV7-6 and TRBJ2-5, the complete variable domain reads GAGVSQSPRYKVTKRGQDVALRCDPISGHVSLYWYRQALGQGPEFLTYFNYEAQQDKSGLPNDRFSAERPEGSISTLTIQRTEQRDSAMYRCASSPRLAGVKETQYFGPGTRLLVL.

The V gene is TRBV6-6, the J gene TRBJ2-7; D might be TRBD2 (5 bases). CDR3 length: 16 amino acids. The ends were cut back, 6 bases at V and 7 bases at J, with 25 bases in the middle. Looked up from germline, CDR1 is MNHNY and CDR2 is SVGAGI (reference sequence). The CDR3, as DNA: TGTGCCAGCAGCTTAGGTAGCGCGGGTATTGGGGTGGAGCAGTACTTC. Its protein product is CASSLGSAGIGVEQYF.